Listed here are 28 T cell receptor beta chains from one sample, sequenced in a study of read filtering for tumor transcriptome and immune sequencing. Molecular barcoded adaptors covering alpha/delta and beta/gamma chains were used on approximately 400 ng RNA. TCRdb re-derived calls from the reads in MiXCR, one entry per CDR3 protein. The table records 100,000 to 150,000 distinct CDR3 sequences, around 13% of them present only once. The sequenced sample was a population of CD138-negative cells sorted from bone marrow. The receptors shown here come from a donor at least 40 years old with multiple myeloma.

This clonotype was observed many times. This chain joins TRBV6-5 and TRBJ1-1; D gene uncertain. Deletions cut 5 bases from V and 4 bases from J, with 8 bases between. CDR1 is MNHEY, CDR2 SVGAGI, per germline. CDR3 length: 12 residues. CDR3 region: CASSRSSTEAFF. The CDR3 bases are TGTGCCAGCAGTCGATCAAGCACTGAAGCTTTCTTT.

The chain couples TRBV4-3 to TRBJ1-1, with TRBD1 matching over 9 bases. Germline lookup yields CDR1 LGHNA and CDR2 YSLEER. V gave up 1 base and J gave up 6 bases; unmatched junction bases: 6. The CDR3 runs to 15 residues. CDR3 DNA: TGCGCCAGCAGCCAAGCGGGACAGGGTCTGCCTGAAGCTTTCTTT. Translating it yields CASSQAGQGLPEAFF.

This clonotype appeared many times. The CDR3 loop is CASSLLGVGTGELFF. CDR3 coding DNA: TGTGCCAGCAGCTTATTAGGGGTCGGCACCGGGGAGCTGTTTTTT. The chain uses TRBV7-3 and TRBJ2-2; D might be TRBD1 (5 bases). V was shortened by 2 bases and J by 4 bases, with 11 bases between the two germline ends. From germline, CDR1 is SGHTA and CDR2 FQGTGA. This CDR3 contains 15 residues.

This clonotype appeared a few times. This may arise from a read error, as a much more abundant clone is one base away. The V call is TRBV27, the J call TRBJ2-7, with 14 bases identical to TRBD2. Germline V lookup: CDR1 MNHEY, CDR2 SMNVEV (reference sequence). The CDR3 has 16 residues. CDR3 residues: CASSDRLAGGPHEQCF. The DNA for the CDR3 is TGTGCCAGCAGTGACCGACTAGCGGGAGGGCCGCACGAGCAGTGCTTC.

The chain has TRBV20-1 and TRBJ2-2; perhaps TRBD1 as D (6 bases). The CDR3 is made up of 12 amino acids. The V gene's germline CDR1 is DFQATT and CDR2 SNEGSKA (reference sequence). Between the trimmed V and J ends, which lost 7 bases and 2 bases, there was a span of 8 bases. The CDR3 here is CSVGGNTGELFF. Here the CDR3 DNA reads TGCAGTGTTGGGGGCAACACCGGGGAGCTGTTTTTT.

This clonotype was counted ten times or more. The gene calls are TRBV11-2 and TRBJ2-7; 11 bases match TRBD2. With V trimmed by 5 bases and J by 3 bases, 12 bases remained unmatched. This CDR3 has 17 amino acids. CDR1 is SGHAT and CDR2 is FQNNGV in the germline V gene. CDR3 DNA: TGTGCCAGCAGCCCCGGGACTAGCGGACTGAAGGGCTACGAGCAGTACTTC. It specifies CASSPGTSGLKGYEQYF.

In its sample, this clonotype was seen many times. The chain uses TRBV20-1 and TRBJ1-4, with D possibly matching TRBD1 (6 bases). With 0 bases removed from V and 0 bases from J, the gap between germline ends came to 11 bases. This CDR3 region has 16 residues. The germline V gene encodes CDR1 DFQATT and CDR2 SNEGSKA (reference sequence). In DNA form, the CDR3 reads TGCAGTGCTAGAGATTGGACAGTTGCAACTAATGAAAAACTGTTTTTT. Its protein is CSARDWTVATNEKLFF.

The V call is TRBV4-1, the J call TRBJ1-1; 10 bases fit TRBD1. The germline gives CDR1 MGHRA, CDR2 YSYEKL. With 7 bases clipped from V and 6 bases from J, the junction kept 8 bases outside the gene matches. The CDR3 runs to 14 residues. CDR3 sequence (DNA): TGCGCCAGCACCACCCCGGGACAGGGGCCTGAAGCTTTCTTT. Residues: CASTTPGQGPEAFF.

This clonotype was observed at least ten times. This chain connects TRBV7-9 to TRBJ2-1, with a possible D match to TRBD2 (6 bases). This CDR3 region has 15 residues. Trimming pared 8 bases from V and 7 bases from J, leaving 21 bases between. Germline V gene sequence: CDR1 SEHNR, CDR2 FQNEAQ (reference sequence). Written as DNA, the CDR3 is TGTGCCAGCGACAGAGGAGGGCCAGTTTGGAATGAGCAGTTCTTC. Amino acids: CASDRGGPVWNEQFF.

This clonotype was seen ten or more times. In DNA form, the CDR3 reads TGTGCCAGCAGCTTGGACGGTAACTCTGGGGCCAACGTCCTGACTTTC. Translated: CASSLDGNSGANVLTF. V and J are TRBV11-2 and TRBJ2-6; D ambiguous. The CDR3 consists of 16 residues. Germline V gene data show CDR1 as SGHAT and CDR2 as FQNNGV. Trimming left V 3 bases short and J 0 bases short, with 9 bases between.

This clonotype was seen only a few times. The chain uses TRBV18 and TRBJ2-1; D unresolved. Germline loops: CDR1 KGHSH, CDR2 LQKENI. V lost 6 bases and J lost 7, with 7 bases in between. The CDR3 covers 11 residues. The CDR3 bases are TGTGCCAGCTCGCAGGCTAATGAGCAGTTCTTC. Amino acid sequence: CASSQANEQFF.

This clonotype was observed at least ten times. A read error may produce the germline difference seen at one junction end. This chain uses TRBV7-3 with TRBJ2-1; D is perhaps TRBD2 (5 bases). Germline loops: CDR1 SGHTA, CDR2 FQGTGA. The CDR3 has 13 amino acids. The CDR3 here is CASSLQEGNEQLF. The CDR3 DNA is TGTGCCAGCAGCTTACAAGAGGGCAATGAGCAGCTCTTC.

This clonotype came up a few times. This may arise from a read error, as a much more abundant clone is one base away. V is TRBV3-1 and J is TRBJ1-3, with D uncertain. Trimming left V 4 bases short and J 0 bases short, with 10 bases between. The germline CDR1 and CDR2 sequences are LGHDT and YNNKEL (reference sequence). This CDR3 spans 15 amino acids. The DNA of the CDR3 is TGTGCCAGCAGCCGAGATTGGGACTCTGGAAACACCATATATTTT. Its translation: CASSRDWDSGNTIYF. Together with reference TRBV3-1 and TRBJ1-3, the CDR3 gives the full variable domain: DTAVSQTPKYLVTQMGNDKSIKCEQNLGHDTMYWYKQDSKKFLKIMFSYNNKELIINETVPNRFSPKSPDKAHLNLHINSLELGDSAVYFCASSRDWDSGNTIYFGEGSWLTVV.

This clonotype was counted ten times or more. The chain is built from TRBV27 and TRBJ2-7; possible D gene TRBD1, 5 bases. The length of the CDR3 is 12 residues. Germline V gives CDR1 MNHEY, CDR2 SMNVEV (reference sequence). Trimming shortened V by 6 bases and J by 7 bases, and 13 bases separated the two germline ends. The CDR3 loop reads CASSIQGGEQYF. Written as DNA, the CDR3 is TGTGCCAGCAGCATCCAGGGTGGTGAGCAGTACTTC.

This clonotype was seen more than once but under ten times. The gene calls are TRBV20-1 and TRBJ1-5; 9 nucleotides match TRBD1. The V gene's germline CDR1 is DFQATT and CDR2 SNEGSKA (reference sequence). CDR3 size: 14 residues. Trimming at V came to 7 bases and at J to 6 bases, leaving 10 bases not matched to a gene. DNA of the CDR3: TGCAGTGTACATGGACAGGGGCTTCGTCAGCCCCAGCATTTT. This sequence encodes CSVHGQGLRQPQHF.

This clonotype was seen ten or more times. This may be a read error, as it is one base from a much larger clone. The V and J genes are TRBV7-2 and TRBJ2-1; a weak D match, TRBD2 (6 bases). The CDR3 has 14 amino acids. Trimming removed 1 base at V and 12 bases at J, with 16 bases between. The germline CDR1 and CDR2 sequences are SGHTA and FQGNSA. The CDR3 nucleotides are TGTGCCAGCAGCTTAGTACTAGCTTGGCATGGGCAGTTCTTC. Its translation is CASSLVLAWHGQFF.

At least ten counts were recorded for this clonotype. This sequence joins TRBV4-1 and TRBJ2-3; D is perhaps TRBD2 (5 bases). Trimming stripped 1 base from V and 5 bases from J, with 19 bases between. Germline CDR1 reads MGHRA; CDR2 reads YSYEKL. The CDR3 is made up of 17 amino acids. This CDR3 is CASSQGVAERFRDTQYF. The DNA of the CDR3 is TGCGCCAGCAGCCAAGGGGTCGCGGAGCGGTTTAGAGATACGCAGTATTTT.

In its sample, this clonotype was seen many times. The V call is TRBV20-1, the J call TRBJ1-2, with D perhaps TRBD1 (6 bases). Looked up from germline, CDR1 is DFQATT and CDR2 is SNEGSKA (reference sequence). This CDR3 has 14 residues. The V end was cut by 2 bases, the J end by 5 bases, with 15 bases between. The CDR3 is CSARRERTEYGYTF. The CDR3 DNA is TGCAGTGCTAGACGGGAGAGGACAGAATATGGCTACACCTTC.

This clonotype was recorded many times. The V call is TRBV30, the J call TRBJ2-1; no definite D call. Germline-derived CDR1 and CDR2 are GTSNPN and SVGIG (reference sequence). Trimming took 1 base from V and 8 from J, leaving 6 bases between them. The CDR3 length is 11 residues. This CDR3 is CAWSAAYEQFF. CDR3 DNA: TGTGCCTGGAGTGCGGCCTATGAGCAGTTCTTC. The full variable domain, rest sourced from reference TRBV30 and TRBJ2-1, is SQTIHQWPATLVQPVGSPLSLECTVEGTSNPNLYWYRQAAGRGLQLLFYSVGIGQISSEVPQNLSASRPQDRQFILSSKKLLLSDSGFYLCAWSAAYEQFFGPGTRLTVL.

There are a few counts of this clonotype. The CDR3 reads CASSEGTHNEKLFF. The CDR3, as DNA: TGTGCCAGCAGTGAGGGGACACATAATGAAAAACTGTTTTTT. The chain couples TRBV12-3 or TRBV12-4 to TRBJ1-4, with TRBD1 as a possible D gene (6 bases). The CDR3 runs to 14 residues. Trimming took off 5 bases at V and 4 bases at J, with 11 bases between the two ends.

On this clonotype itself: Being one base from a much bigger clone, this may be a read error. The V gene is TRBV24-1, the J gene TRBJ2-1; no reliable D call. This CDR3 has 13 amino acids. Germline lookup yields CDR1 KGHDR and CDR2 SFDVKD. The CDR3 spells CAISDLGIHEQFF. CDR3 nucleotides: TGTGCCATCAGTGATCTGGGGATCCATGAGCAGTTCTTC.

This clonotype occurred many times. This chain connects TRBV11-2 to TRBJ2-7; TRBD2 matches at 10 bases. The CDR3 is 17 amino acids. In germline, CDR1 is SGHAT, CDR2 FQNNGV. V lost 6 bases, J lost 1 base, and 12 bases stayed unmatched. DNA of the CDR3: TGTGCCAGCAGTAACCTCCTAAGCGGGAGGGCTTCCTACGAGCAGTACTTC. Translated: CASSNLLSGRASYEQYF. Full variable domain (rest looked up from reference TRBV11-2 and TRBJ2-7): EAGVAQSPRYKIIEKRQSVAFWCNPISGHATLYWYQQILGQGPKLLIQFQNNGVVDDSQLPKDRFSAERLKGVDSTLKIQPAKLEDSAVYLCASSNLLSGRASYEQYFGPGTRLTVT.

V gene TRBV5-5 combines with J gene TRBJ2-1; 9 bases line up with TRBD1. This CDR3 has 17 amino acids. The V segment lost 1 base and the J segment 0 bases; nucleotides outside the gene matches: 5. Germline values: CDR1 SGHKS, CDR2 YYEKEE (reference sequence). The CDR3 DNA sequence: TGTGCCAGCAGCTTGATGCCGGGACAGGGCTCCTACAATGAGCAGTTCTTC. Its protein product is CASSLMPGQGSYNEQFF.

This clonotype was picked up many times. The chain uses TRBV27 and TRBJ2-1, with D perhaps matching TRBD2 (7 bases). Germline V CDR1 and CDR2: MNHEY, SMNVEV (reference sequence). Trimming left V 5 bases short and J 0 bases short, with 17 bases between. This CDR3 contains 17 residues. The CDR3 loop reads CASSRGRGGGSYNEQFF. CDR3 in DNA: TGTGCCAGCAGTCGCGGGAGAGGGGGGGGCTCCTACAATGAGCAGTTCTTC.

The chain has TRBV10-1 and TRBJ2-1; TRBD2 might be the D (5 bases). This CDR3 has 13 residues. V lost 4 bases and J lost 4, with 8 bases in between. Per the germline V gene, CDR1 is WNHNN and CDR2 is SYGVQD (reference sequence). CDR3 nucleotides: TGCGCCAGCAGTGGTCGGGAATACAATGAGCAGTTCTTC. This translates into CASSGREYNEQFF.

This clonotype was detected ten times or more. The chain combines TRBV6-2 or TRBV6-3 with TRBJ2-6, with D unclear. The CDR3 length is 17 residues. V lost 4 bases and J 1 base, leaving 14 bases between the germline ends. Germline V gene lookup returns CDR1 MNHEY and CDR2 SVGEGT. This chain's CDR3 is CASSLIGVGSGANVLTF. In DNA, the CDR3 is TGTGCCAGCAGTTTGATTGGCGTGGGGTCTGGGGCCAACGTCCTGACTTTC.

Many counts were recorded for this clonotype. The chain recombines TRBV7-3 with TRBJ2-3, with a weak D call TRBD2 (6 bases). The CDR3 runs to 16 residues. The V end lost 5 bases, the J end lost 0 bases, and 15 bases lay between the germline ends. The germline gives CDR1 SGHTA, CDR2 FQGTGA. CDR3 protein: CASSKTGRPSTDTQYF. Here the CDR3 DNA reads TGTGCCAGCAGCAAAACCGGGAGACCCAGCACAGATACGCAGTATTTT.

This chain connects TRBV3-1 to TRBJ1-3, with D hard to call. CDR3 length equals 16 residues. V was shortened by 4 bases and J by 2 bases, with 15 bases between the two germline ends. Looked up from germline, CDR1 is LGHDT and CDR2 is YNNKEL (reference sequence). As DNA, the CDR3 is TGTGCCAGCAGCCCTACTTCGACCGCACCTGGAAACACCATATATTTT. Protein: CASSPTSTAPGNTIYF.